This is a list of T cell receptor beta chains from one sample in a study of response to subunit inactivated influenza vaccine. TCRdb reprocessed the RT-PCR reads via MiXCR and lists one record per CDR3 protein. The sample yields hundreds of thousands of distinct CDR3 sequences, around 8% seen once. The sample was PBMCs from blood, taken less than 30 months after vaccination. The receptors here all came from a man aged 50 to 69 who received an inactivated influenza vaccine. The conserved cysteine and the conserved F or W are not part of the CDR3 here.

CDR3 length	V gene	J gene	CDR3 protein
13	TRBV5-5	TRBJ1-2	ASSLPRDRVSDYT
12	TRBV7-3	TRBJ2-5	ASSTAGLGETQY
12	TRBV7-6	TRBJ2-7	ASSPGWTGGEQY
10	TRBV20-1	TRBJ2-2	SAGRNTGELF
14	TRBV4-1	TRBJ2-3	ASSQDGAGRTDTQY
16	TRBV6-4	TRBJ1-1	ASSDSRRGGTNDTEAF
13	TRBV7-9	TRBJ2-1	ASRERTSGVNEQF
13	TRBV10-3	TRBJ1-2	AISAPEGGDYGYT
13	TRBV7-2	TRBJ2-4	ASSLADRGKNIQY
12	TRBV20-1	TRBJ2-5	SAPGHRGGETQY
13	TRBV7-6	TRBJ1-5	ASSPGAGRNQPQH
11	TRBV15	TRBJ2-7	ATSRTSAYEQY
12	TRBV6-2/TRBV6-3	TRBJ2-2	ASRTGDETGELF
11	TRBV7-9	TRBJ1-1	ASSLDSRPEAF
11	TRBV5-4	TRBJ2-7	ASTFWGNYEQY
13	TRBV5-8	TRBJ2-1	ASSLGTGYGDEQF
11	TRBV7-9	TRBJ1-1	ASSLFENTEAF
15	TRBV6-5	TRBJ1-2	ASSYSGATGSNYGYT
19	TRBV21-1	TRBJ1-6	ASSKGKRGQARGSYNSPLH
12	TRBV24-1	TRBJ1-1	ATSNGQGNTEAF
11	TRBV12-3/TRBV12-4	TRBJ1-5	ASRNSGLQPQH
12	TRBV7-8	TRBJ1-2	ASSLKQGAYGYT
11	TRBV20-1	TRBJ1-2	SAGGTAFYGYT
11	TRBV20-1	TRBJ1-1	SARADRGTEAF
13	TRBV29-1	TRBJ2-1	SVEVGGGSYNEQF
11	TRBV5-6	TRBJ1-1	ASGPRVITEAF
14	TRBV11-2	TRBJ2-7	ASSLDRVAGLYEQY
11	TRBV25-1	TRBJ2-1	ASSPTPRGEQF
15	TRBV13	TRBJ2-1	ASSFKPAGESRNEQF
14	TRBV12-3/TRBV12-4	TRBJ2-1	ASSPTIAVVGNEQF
13	TRBV20-1	TRBJ2-3	SARGGLAGSDTQY
12	TRBV20-1	TRBJ1-6	SATRTGPGSPLH
16	TRBV6-2/TRBV6-3	TRBJ2-7	ASSYSMFVGTDAYEQY
9	TRBV20-1	TRBJ2-3	SASLLDTQY
11	TRBV20-1	TRBJ1-2	SASLRGHYGYT
14	TRBV7-2	TRBJ2-3	ASSRVGSGNADTQY
12	TRBV5-6	TRBJ1-6	ASSLQGVNSPLH
15	TRBV10-3	TRBJ2-7	ATCPGTSGRACYEQY
12	TRBV14	TRBJ2-5	ASSQDWHPITQY
13	TRBV5-1	TRBJ1-5	ASSKDYRDGQPQH
13	TRBV2	TRBJ2-2	ASSEQGGDTGELF
15	TRBV10-3	TRBJ2-6	AISEGTVLSGANVLT
13	TRBV6-5	TRBJ2-2	ASSYRQGLTGELF
12	TRBV5-5	TRBJ2-2	ASSLGVGSGELF
11	TRBV20-1	TRBJ1-5	SARAAFNQPQH
11	TRBV10-3	TRBJ1-2	AISQEGVGGYT
12	TRBV10-3	TRBJ2-3	AIRPGQGADTQY
12	TRBV6-1	TRBJ2-5	ASSAGAYQETQY
11	TRBV9	TRBJ2-1	ASSVGAFNEQF
13	TRBV5-1	TRBJ2-7	ASSLNPGSSYEQY